Following are 14 T cell receptor beta chains from one sample sequenced in a study of regulatory dendritic cells for organ transplantation. Only in-frame clones appear in the TCRdb table, and some are missing; sequencing was by immunoSEQ multiplex PCR. The sample comprises 20,000 to 25,000 clones, 74% of which are singletons, and just over 0.9% rests with the top ten. The sample comprised memory CD4+ T cells from blood. As for subset: CD45RO+ memory T cells. All receptors derive from a human donor in good health.

The chain carries TRBV18 and TRBJ1-3, with a possible D match to TRBD1 (5 bases). The CDR3 has 17 amino acids. Germline V gene data show CDR1 as KGHSH and CDR2 as LQKENI. V was cut by 4 bases and J by 2 bases, with 18 bases left in between. The CDR3 reads CASSHPSAGKAGNTIYF. CDR3 DNA: TGTGCCAGCTCACACCCATCGGCAGGGAAGGCTGGAAACACCATATATTTT.

This chain connects TRBV2 to TRBJ1-5; 7 bases agree with TRBD1. The germline CDR1 and CDR2 sequences are SNHLY and FYNNEI. The CDR3 is made up of 15 amino acids. V was clipped by 2 bases and J by 8 bases; unmatched bases: 9. CDR3 amino acids: CASSEWLDRIKPQHF. The CDR3 DNA follows: TGTGCCAGCAGTGAATGGTTGGACAGGATAAAGCCCCAGCATTTT.

The chain links TRBV18 to TRBJ1-4, with 7 nucleotides matching TRBD1. This CDR3 region has 14 residues. V gave up 1 base and J gave up 8 bases; unmatched junction bases: 4. The V gene's germline CDR1 is KGHSH and CDR2 LQKENI. The CDR3 is CASSPQGAWEKLFF. In nucleotides, the CDR3 is TGTGCCAGCTCACCACAGGGGGCTTGGGAAAAACTGTTTTTT.

V gene TRBV7-2 combines with J gene TRBJ2-7; 9 bases line up with TRBD1. Germline CDR1 reads SGHTA; CDR2 reads FQGNSA. The CDR3 is 15 residues long. After removal of 3 bases from V and 3 bases from J, the junction contained 6 bases not matched to a gene. The CDR3 DNA is TGTGCCAGCAGCTTCCACGGGACAGGGCTCTACGAGCAGTACTTC. The encoded protein is CASSFHGTGLYEQYF. The entire variable domain, with the rest obtained from reference TRBV7-2 and TRBJ2-7, is as follows: GAGVSQSPSNKVTEKGKDVELRCDPISGHTALYWYRQSLGQGLEFLIYFQGNSAPDKSGLPSDRFSAERTGGSVSTLTIQRTQQEDSAVYLCASSFHGTGLYEQYFGPGTRLTVT.

The rearrangement uses TRBV7-2 and TRBJ2-3, with TRBD2 matching 9 bases. Germline V lookup: CDR1 SGHTA, CDR2 FQGNSA. The J segment lost 3 bases and the V segment lost 7 bases, leaving 14 bases of the junction unmatched. The CDR3 consists of 17 residues. The CDR3 nucleotides are TGTGCCAGCACCCTCCCCGCTGCGGGGGGGCGGACAGATACGCAGTATTTT. This gives the protein CASTLPAAGGRTDTQYF.

The CDR3 coding sequence is TGTGCCAGCAGGCCCGGGACAGGGGGCGTCGAGCAGTACTTC. Its protein is CASRPGTGGVEQYF. This chain links TRBV2 with TRBJ2-7; 12 bases map to TRBD1. The CDR3 contains 14 residues. V lost 6 bases, J lost 6 bases, and 6 bases stayed unmatched. The germline V gene encodes CDR1 SNHLY and CDR2 FYNNEI.

This chain joins TRBV5-6 and TRBJ1-1; TRBD1 is a possible D gene (6 bases). The CDR3 is 15 amino acids. Germline V gene data show CDR1 as SGHDT and CDR2 as YYEEEE. V lost 3 bases and J lost 4, with 16 bases in between. The CDR3 DNA follows: TGTGCCAGCAGCTCTCAACAGGCAGGGGCCACTGAAGCTTTCTTT. It codes for CASSSQQAGATEAFF.

About this clone: Other DNA sequences in this sample translate to the same CDR3. This chain uses TRBV10-3 with TRBJ2-3, with a tentative D call TRBD1 (6 bases). The CDR3 totals 13 residues. Trimming stripped 4 bases from V and 1 base from J, with 6 bases between. Germline CDR1 reads ENHRY; CDR2 reads SYGVKD. The CDR3 region has the DNA TGTGCCATCAGTGGACAGGGCACAGATACGCAGTATTTT. Encoded protein: CAISGQGTDTQYF.

The CDR3 region has the DNA TGTGCCAGCAGCTTAGGACAGGGGCGAGACGCTTTCTTT. Translated: CASSLGQGRDAFF. The chain recombines TRBV7-2 with TRBJ1-1; 8 bases are a match to TRBD1. Germline V gene data show CDR1 as SGHTA and CDR2 as FQGNSA. With 1 base clipped from V and 11 bases from J, the junction kept 6 bases outside the gene matches. This CDR3 has 13 residues.

V gene TRBV29-1 combines with J gene TRBJ2-3, with 7 positions matching TRBD1. Germline V CDR1 and CDR2: SQVTM, ANQGSEA. The V and J ends lost 6 bases and 2 bases, in that order; junction bases with no gene match: 8. CDR3 length: 14 amino acids. CDR3 DNA: TGCAGCGTAGCCAGGGACAGATACACAGATACGCAGTATTTT. This translates into CSVARDRYTDTQYF.

The chain carries TRBV7-8 and TRBJ2-7; D not resolved. Trimming took off 2 bases at V and 3 bases at J, with 17 bases between the two ends. Germline V CDR1 and CDR2: SGHVS, FQNEAQ. The CDR3 spans 16 residues. The CDR3 region has the DNA TGTGCCAGCAGCTTAAGGCGCGAGGTTCTCAACTACGAGCAGTACTTC. Its translation: CASSLRREVLNYEQYF.

Of note for this clone: The same CDR3 is also encoded by other DNA sequences in this sample. This chain connects TRBV2 to TRBJ2-5; 14 bases map to TRBD2. This CDR3 region has 17 residues. Germline V lookup: CDR1 SNHLY, CDR2 FYNNEI. Trimming removed 1 base from V and 5 bases from J; junction bases left unmatched: 6. CDR3 DNA sequence: TGTGCCAGCAGTGAAGAGGGGACTAGCGGGGGATTGGAGACCCAGTACTTC. Protein product: CASSEEGTSGGLETQYF. Based on the CDR3 plus reference TRBV2 and TRBJ2-5, the full variable domain is EPEVTQTPSHQVTQMGQEVILRCVPISNHLYFYWYRQILGQKVEFLVSFYNNEISEKSEIFDDQFSVERPDGSNFTLKIRSTKLEDSAMYFCASSEEGTSGGLETQYFGPGTRLLVL.

By its share, this clone is medium-sized. The J gene is TRBJ2-7, the V gene TRBV2; TRBD1 might be the D (5 bases). CDR1 is SNHLY, CDR2 FYNNEI, per germline. V dropped 6 bases and J dropped 1 base, with 10 bases sitting between them. The CDR3 loop spans 13 amino acids. The CDR3 spells CASSVQGSYEQYF. For the CDR3, the DNA is TGTGCCAGCAGCGTCCAGGGTTCCTACGAGCAGTACTTC. The whole variable domain, remainder taken from reference TRBV2 and TRBJ2-7, is EPEVTQTPSHQVTQMGQEVILRCVPISNHLYFYWYRQILGQKVEFLVSFYNNEISEKSEIFDDQFSVERPDGSNFTLKIRSTKLEDSAMYFCASSVQGSYEQYFGPGTRLTVT.

This clone was observed a single time. The V and J genes are TRBV6-5 and TRBJ2-7; 8 bases map to TRBD2. The J segment lost 2 bases and the V segment lost 6 bases, leaving 9 bases of the junction unmatched. Germline V CDR1 and CDR2: MNHEY, SVGAGI. The CDR3 totals 15 residues. CDR3 region: CASSPRGGEAYEQYF. The CDR3 DNA sequence: TGTGCCAGCAGCCCTCGGGGGGGGGAAGCCTACGAGCAGTACTTC.